These 18 T cell receptor beta chains came from one sample sequenced in a study of CD8+ T cells in alopecia areata. After isolation, RNA underwent reverse transcription to generate cDNA as the sequencing template. Clones were sequenced by immunoSEQ multiplex PCR, and TCRdb holds only the in-frame ones, with some missing. This sample has more than 200,000 clones, with 67% found just once. The sequenced sample was CD4+ T cells sorted from blood, obtained at week 0. The receptors come from a human donor with alopecia areata.

V and J are TRBV23-1 and TRBJ2-7, with D possibly TRBD2 on 5 matching bases. TRBV23-1 belongs to the ORF category, with a function that is uncertain. The CDR3 totals 14 residues. V dropped 4 bases and J dropped 2 bases, with 12 bases sitting between them. The CDR3 DNA sequence: TGCGCCAGCAGTCTAGGGAGAGCGGCCTACGAGCAGTACTTC. Protein sequence: CASSLGRAAYEQYF.

In regard to this clone: In the same sample, other DNA sequences code for this CDR3. This sequence joins TRBV29-1 and TRBJ2-3, with D unclear. In germline, CDR1 is SQVTM, CDR2 ANQGSEA. The CDR3 has 11 residues. The V and J ends lost 4 bases and 3 bases respectively, with 5 bases between them. The CDR3 DNA reads TGCAGCGTTGGCTTGACAGATACGCAGTATTTT. Translation: CSVGLTDTQYF.

The CDR3 spells CAWDGSSYEQYF. The CDR3 nucleotides are TGTGCCTGGGACGGATCGTCCTACGAGCAGTACTTC. This chain joins TRBV30 and TRBJ2-7; D unclear. Per the germline V gene, CDR1 is GTSNPN and CDR2 is SVGIG (reference sequence). V gave up 5 bases and J gave up 1 base, with 9 bases separating them. The CDR3 is 12 amino acids.

CDR3 protein: CASSQDRHPSSYEQYF. For the CDR3, the DNA is TGCGCCAGCAGCCAAGACCGGCACCCCAGCTCCTACGAGCAGTACTTC. The chain carries TRBV4-3 and TRBJ2-7; D is unresolved. V was trimmed by 0 bases and J by 0 bases, leaving 12 bases between them. Germline CDR1 is LGHNA and CDR2 is YSLEER. The CDR3 consists of 16 residues.

This chain joins TRBV27 and TRBJ2-2; no definite D call. The CDR3 totals 15 residues. Germline V gene lookup returns CDR1 MNHEY and CDR2 SMNVEV (reference sequence). V lost 5 bases and J 2 bases, leaving 12 bases between the germline ends. The CDR3 reads CASSQQQLNTGELFF. DNA for the CDR3: TGTGCCAGCAGTCAGCAACAGCTTAACACCGGGGAGCTGTTTTTT.

The rearrangement links TRBV10-3 to TRBJ2-1; a possible D gene is TRBD2 (5 bases). V was shortened by 8 bases and J by 8 bases, with 13 bases between the two germline ends. The CDR3 sequence is 12 residues long. Germline CDR1 and CDR2: ENHRY and SYGVKD. DNA for the CDR3: TGTGCCATCTCCGGGGTACAAGATGAGCAGTTCTTC. As protein: CAISGVQDEQFF.

V and J are TRBV2 and TRBJ2-3; D is uncertain. CDR1 SNHLY and CDR2 FYNNEI come from the germline V gene. This CDR3 contains 13 residues. Trimming took 6 bases from V and 6 from J, leaving 13 bases between them. CDR3 in DNA: TGTGCCAGCAGCCCCCATCTGATGGATACGCAGTATTTT. It translates to CASSPHLMDTQYF.

This chain connects TRBV25-1 to TRBJ2-1; D is undetermined. This CDR3 has 15 residues. Trimming stripped 5 bases from V and 1 base from J, with 12 bases between. Per the germline V gene, CDR1 is MGHDK and CDR2 is SYGVNS. The CDR3 coding sequence is TGTGCCAGCAGTATTGGGTTAAGGTCCTACAATGAGCAGTTCTTC. Translation: CASSIGLRSYNEQFF.

V gene TRBV5-1 combines with J gene TRBJ2-7, with TRBD2 matching 7 bases. The CDR3 is 14 amino acids. J was trimmed by 4 bases and V by 1 base; bases with no gene match: 5. Germline-derived CDR1 and CDR2 are SGHRS and YFSETQ. The CDR3 protein is CASSLHSGEYEQYF. CDR3 nucleotides: TGCGCCAGCAGCTTGCACAGCGGGGAATACGAGCAGTACTTC.

This clone has only a few counts. This chain uses TRBV4-2 with TRBJ2-3; D is tentatively TRBD1 or TRBD2 (5 bases each). CDR1 is LGHNA, CDR2 YNFKEQ, per germline. The CDR3 spans 15 residues. The V end was cut by 5 bases, the J end by 6 bases, with 18 bases between. CDR3 residues: CASSTGDRTRDTQYF. The DNA of the CDR3 is TGTGCCAGCAGCACCGGGGACCGCACACGGGATACGCAGTATTTT.

This CDR3 reads CASSRGKGTVEETQYF. CDR3 bases: TGCGCCAGCAGCAGGGGAAAGGGGACCGTCGAAGAGACCCAGTACTTC. J is TRBJ2-5 and V is TRBV5-1; perhaps D is TRBD1 or TRBD2 (5 bases each). The V and J ends lost 4 bases and 3 bases respectively, with 19 bases between them. The CDR3 extends over 16 amino acids. The germline V gene encodes CDR1 SGHRS and CDR2 YFSETQ. The full variable domain, completed using reference TRBV5-1 and TRBJ2-5, is KAGVTQTPRYLIKTRGQQVTLSCSPISGHRSVSWYQQTPGQGLQFLFEYFSETQRNKGNFPGRFSGRQFSNSRSEMNVSTLELGDSALYLCASSRGKGTVEETQYFGPGTRLLVL.

J is TRBJ2-2 and V is TRBV29-1; 7 bases fit TRBD1. The CDR3 length is 13 residues. From germline, CDR1 is SQVTM and CDR2 ANQGSEA. Trimming removed 6 bases from V and 2 bases from J; junction bases left unmatched: 3. The CDR3 loop reads CSVGDRNTGELFF. The CDR3 bases are TGCAGCGTCGGGGACAGAAACACCGGGGAGCTGTTTTTT.

V and J are TRBV4-1 and TRBJ2-5; D gene ambiguous. CDR1 is MGHRA and CDR2 is YSYEKL in the germline V gene. Trimming pared 5 bases from V and 5 bases from J, leaving 15 bases between. This CDR3 has 14 residues. The CDR3: CASSFRTRAETQYF. As DNA, the CDR3 is TGCGCCAGCAGCTTCCGAACTCGGGCGGAGACCCAGTACTTC.

In its sample, this clone was seen a few times. The genes are TRBV9 and TRBJ2-5, with D unresolved. Per germline, CDR1 SGDLS and CDR2 YYNGEE. CDR3 length equals 13 residues. V lost 0 bases to trimming and J lost 0 bases, with 3 bases between them. The CDR3 bases are TGTGCCAGCAGCGTAGCCGACCAAGAGACCCAGTACTTC. Protein product: CASSVADQETQYF.

The chain combines TRBV13 with TRBJ2-5; no reliable D call. The germline V gene has CDR1 PRHDT and CDR2 FYEKMQ (reference sequence). V was clipped by 4 bases and J by 5 bases, with 17 bases between them. The CDR3 has 15 amino acids. CDR3 amino acids: CASSYRASPLETQYF. The CDR3 nucleotides read TGTGCCAGCAGCTACCGGGCCAGCCCCCTGGAGACCCAGTACTTC. Based on the CDR3 plus reference TRBV13 and TRBJ2-5, the full variable domain is AAGVIQSPRHLIKEKRETATLKCYPIPRHDTVYWYQQGPGQDPQFLISFYEKMQSDKGSIPDRFSAQQFSDYHSELNMSSLELGDSALYFCASSYRASPLETQYFGPGTRLLVL.

This clone has a handful of counts. The chain couples TRBV29-1 to TRBJ2-3, with TRBD1 identical over 9 bases. The CDR3 length is 14 residues. CDR1 and CDR2 from the germline V gene are SQVTM and ANQGSEA. V dropped 5 bases and J dropped 6; count of bases not matched to a gene: 9. The CDR3 is CSVPDRGRADTQYF. The CDR3 nucleotides are TGCAGCGTTCCGGACAGGGGCCGCGCGGATACGCAGTATTTT.

The chain combines TRBV30 with TRBJ2-2; 9 bases map to TRBD1. V was clipped by 3 bases and J by 5 bases; unmatched bases: 1. This CDR3 has 13 residues. CDR1 and CDR2 (germline): GTSNPN, SVGIG (reference sequence). This chain's CDR3 is CAWRGTGTGELFF. In DNA form, the CDR3 reads TGTGCCTGGAGAGGGACAGGGACCGGGGAGCTGTTTTTT.

The chain joins TRBV7-6 to TRBJ1-1; D remains unclear. There are 13 residues in the CDR3. V lost 4 bases and J lost 2, with 8 bases in between. Germline-derived CDR1 and CDR2 are SGHVS and FNYEAQ. CDR3: CASSSGYNTEAFF. Written as DNA, the CDR3 is TGTGCCAGCAGCTCAGGCTACAACACTGAAGCTTTCTTT.